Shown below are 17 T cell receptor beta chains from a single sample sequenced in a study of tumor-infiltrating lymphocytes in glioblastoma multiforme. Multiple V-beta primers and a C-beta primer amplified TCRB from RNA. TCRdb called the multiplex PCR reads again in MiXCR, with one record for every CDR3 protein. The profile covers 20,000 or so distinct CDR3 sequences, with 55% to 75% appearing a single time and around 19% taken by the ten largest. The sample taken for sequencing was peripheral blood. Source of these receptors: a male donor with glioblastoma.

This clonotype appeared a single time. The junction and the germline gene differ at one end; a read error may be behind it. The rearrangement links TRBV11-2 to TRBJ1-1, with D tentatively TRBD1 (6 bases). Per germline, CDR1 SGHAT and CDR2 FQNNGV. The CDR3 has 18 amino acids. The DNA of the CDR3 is TGTGCTAGCAGCTTAAATCATCCTGGGGGCGTTATGAACACTGAAGCTTTCTTT. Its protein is CASSLNHPGGVMNTEAFF.

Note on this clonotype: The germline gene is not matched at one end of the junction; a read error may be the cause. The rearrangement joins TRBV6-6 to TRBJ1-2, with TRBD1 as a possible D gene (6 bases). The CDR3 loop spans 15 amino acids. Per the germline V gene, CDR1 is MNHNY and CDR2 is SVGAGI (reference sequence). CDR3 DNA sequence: TGTGCCAACAGTTACGTGTACAGGGTTACCCATGGCTACACCTTC. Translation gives CANSYVYRVTHGYTF.

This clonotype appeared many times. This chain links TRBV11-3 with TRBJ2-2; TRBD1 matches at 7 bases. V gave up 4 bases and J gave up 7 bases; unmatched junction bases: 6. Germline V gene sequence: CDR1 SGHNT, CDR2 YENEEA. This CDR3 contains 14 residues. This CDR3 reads CASSSYRDSGELFF. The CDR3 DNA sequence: TGTGCCAGCAGCTCCTACAGGGACAGCGGGGAGCTGTTTTTT.

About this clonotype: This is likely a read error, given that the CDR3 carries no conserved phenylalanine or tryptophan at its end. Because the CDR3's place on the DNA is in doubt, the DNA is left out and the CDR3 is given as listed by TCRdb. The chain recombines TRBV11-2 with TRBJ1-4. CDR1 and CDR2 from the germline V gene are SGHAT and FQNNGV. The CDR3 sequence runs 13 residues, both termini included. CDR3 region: CAGSSDINEKLSL.

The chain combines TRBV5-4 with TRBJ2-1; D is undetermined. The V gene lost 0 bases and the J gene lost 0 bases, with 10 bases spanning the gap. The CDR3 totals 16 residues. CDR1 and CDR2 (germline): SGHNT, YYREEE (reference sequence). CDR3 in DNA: TGTGCCAGCAGCTTGGGCCTGCGCAGCTCCTACAATGAGCAGTTCTTC. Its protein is CASSLGLRSSYNEQFF.

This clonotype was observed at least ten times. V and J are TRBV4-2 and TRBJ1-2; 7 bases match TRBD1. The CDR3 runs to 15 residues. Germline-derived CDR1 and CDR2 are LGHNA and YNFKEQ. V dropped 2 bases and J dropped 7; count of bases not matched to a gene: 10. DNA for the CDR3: TGTGCCAGCAGCCAAACCACAGGGGACAGAGGTGGCTACACCTTC. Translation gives CASSQTTGDRGGYTF.

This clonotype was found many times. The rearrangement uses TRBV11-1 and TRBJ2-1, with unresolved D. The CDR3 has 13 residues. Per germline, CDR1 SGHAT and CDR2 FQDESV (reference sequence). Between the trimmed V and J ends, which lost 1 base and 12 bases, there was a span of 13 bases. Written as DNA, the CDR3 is TGTGCCAGCAGCTTAGGCCACTGGTTTGGGCAGTTCTTC. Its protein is CASSLGHWFGQFF.

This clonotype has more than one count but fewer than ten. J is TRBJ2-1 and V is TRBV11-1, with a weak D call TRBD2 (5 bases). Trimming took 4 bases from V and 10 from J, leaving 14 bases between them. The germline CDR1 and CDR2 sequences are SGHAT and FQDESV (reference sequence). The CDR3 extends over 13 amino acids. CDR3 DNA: TGTGCCAGCAGCTCGAGAATTGAGGGCGAGCAGTTCTTC. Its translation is CASSSRIEGEQFF.

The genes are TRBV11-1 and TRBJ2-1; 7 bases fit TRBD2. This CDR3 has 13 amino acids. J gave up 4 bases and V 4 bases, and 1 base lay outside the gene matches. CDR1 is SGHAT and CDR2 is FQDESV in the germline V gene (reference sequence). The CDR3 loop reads CASSSGGYNEQFF. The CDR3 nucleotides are TGTGCCAGCAGCTCGGGGGGATACAATGAGCAGTTCTTC.

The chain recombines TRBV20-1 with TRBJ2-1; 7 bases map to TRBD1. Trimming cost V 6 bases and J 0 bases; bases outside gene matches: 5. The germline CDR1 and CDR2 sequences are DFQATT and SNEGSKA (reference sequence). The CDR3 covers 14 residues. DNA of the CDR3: TGCAGTGCAGGGGACAGTACCTCCTACAATGAGCAGTTCTTC. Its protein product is CSAGDSTSYNEQFF.

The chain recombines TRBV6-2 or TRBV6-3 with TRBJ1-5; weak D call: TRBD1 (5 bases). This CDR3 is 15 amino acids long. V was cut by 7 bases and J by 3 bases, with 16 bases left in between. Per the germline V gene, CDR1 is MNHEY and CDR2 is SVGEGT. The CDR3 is CASNSVAGFNQPQHF. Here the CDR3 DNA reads TGTGCCAGCAATTCCGTTGCAGGGTTCAATCAGCCCCAGCATTTT.

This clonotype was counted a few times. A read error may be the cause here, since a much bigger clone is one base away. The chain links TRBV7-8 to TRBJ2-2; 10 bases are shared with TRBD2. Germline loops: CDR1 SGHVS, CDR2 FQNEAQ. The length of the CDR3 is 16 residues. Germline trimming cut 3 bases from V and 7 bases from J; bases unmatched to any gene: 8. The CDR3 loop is CASSLGLAGVDGELFF. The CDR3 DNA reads TGTGCCAGCAGCTTGGGGCTAGCGGGAGTGGACGGGGAGCTGTTTTTT.

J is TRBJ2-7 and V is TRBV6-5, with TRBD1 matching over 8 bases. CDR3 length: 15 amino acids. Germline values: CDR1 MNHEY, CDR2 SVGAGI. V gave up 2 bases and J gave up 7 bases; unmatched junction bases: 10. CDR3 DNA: TGTGCCAGCAGTTACGGACAGGGCTCTTCCGGGGAGCAGTACTTC. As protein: CASSYGQGSSGEQYF.

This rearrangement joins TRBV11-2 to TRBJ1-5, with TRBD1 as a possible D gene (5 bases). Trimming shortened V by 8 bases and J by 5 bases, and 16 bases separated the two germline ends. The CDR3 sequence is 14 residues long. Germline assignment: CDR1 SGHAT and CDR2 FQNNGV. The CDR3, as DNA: TGTGCCAGCCTGGATCGACAGCAATATCAGCCCCAGCATTTT. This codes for CASLDRQQYQPQHF.

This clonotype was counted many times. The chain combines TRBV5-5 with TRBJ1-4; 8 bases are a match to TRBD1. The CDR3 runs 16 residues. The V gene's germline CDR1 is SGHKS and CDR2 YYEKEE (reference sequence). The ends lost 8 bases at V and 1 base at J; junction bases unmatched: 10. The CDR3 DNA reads TGTGCCAGTGAGACAGGGGTAGGAAGAACTAATGAAAAACTGTTTTTT. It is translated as CASETGVGRTNEKLFF.

The DNA of the CDR3 is TGCAGCGTTGAAAACACACAGTCTTGGGGGTCACTCCTCGAACGGGAAAATGAGCAGTTCTTC. Encoded protein: CSVENTQSWGSLLERENEQFF. The chain is built from TRBV29-1 and TRBJ2-1; D is tentatively TRBD1 or TRBD2 (5 bases each). The CDR3 extends over 21 amino acids. Germline V gene sequence: CDR1 SQVTM, CDR2 ANQGSEA. Deletions cut 2 bases from V and 7 bases from J, with 36 bases between.

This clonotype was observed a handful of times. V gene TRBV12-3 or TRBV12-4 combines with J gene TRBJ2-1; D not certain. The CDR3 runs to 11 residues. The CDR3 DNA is TGTGCTGCAACGCGTTACAATGAGCAGTTCTTC. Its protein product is CAATRYNEQFF.